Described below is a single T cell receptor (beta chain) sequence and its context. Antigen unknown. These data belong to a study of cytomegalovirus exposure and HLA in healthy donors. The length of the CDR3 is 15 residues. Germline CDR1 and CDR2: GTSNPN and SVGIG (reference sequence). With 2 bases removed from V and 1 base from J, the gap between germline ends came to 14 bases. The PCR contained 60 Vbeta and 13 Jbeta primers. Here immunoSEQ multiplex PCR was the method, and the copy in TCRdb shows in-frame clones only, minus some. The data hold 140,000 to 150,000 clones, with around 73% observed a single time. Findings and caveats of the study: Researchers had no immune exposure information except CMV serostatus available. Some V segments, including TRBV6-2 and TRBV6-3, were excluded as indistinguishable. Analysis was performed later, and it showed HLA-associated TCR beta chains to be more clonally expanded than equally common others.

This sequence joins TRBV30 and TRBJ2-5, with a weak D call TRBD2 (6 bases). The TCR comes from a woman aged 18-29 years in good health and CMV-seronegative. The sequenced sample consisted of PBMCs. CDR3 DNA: TGTGCCTGGAGTTCCCCTAGCGTCCTCCAAGAGACCCAGTACTTC. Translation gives CAWSSPSVLQETQYF.